The clone carrying this T cell receptor beta chain has more than one count but fewer than ten. Its target is unknown. Per the germline V gene, CDR1 is MNHEY and CDR2 is SMNVEV (reference sequence). This CDR3 has 14 amino acids. V lost 5 bases and J lost 5; bases outside the gene matches: 6. This specimen comes from a study of CD8 T cells in ankylosing spondylitis. Study-level results: Matched synovial fluid from ankylosing spondylitis patients was reported to be enriched for disease-linked clones. Within ankylosing spondylitis blood, a TCR beta motif made up of several highly homologous variants appeared to be characteristic. Some motif variants were previously reported in reactive arthritis synovial fluid and blood. The authors found the disease-linked clones to be CD8+ and relatively rare in peripheral blood.

TCRdb ran MiXCR on the 5' RACE reads and lists one entry per CDR3 protein. The sample lists 700,000 or so distinct CDR3 sequences, roughly 20% occurring once. V and J are TRBV27 and TRBJ2-5, with 9 bases matching TRBD1. The source is a male donor with ankylosing spondylitis. The sequencing sample was made of blood, either unsorted or a sorted T cell fraction (not recorded which). The CDR3, as DNA: TGTGCCAGCAGTCCTAGACAGGGGGAGGAGACCCAGTACTTC. Translation: CASSPRQGEETQYF.